The 14 T cell receptor beta chains below come from one sample, sequenced in a study of shared clonotypes between healthy human individuals. Clones were sequenced by immunoSEQ multiplex PCR, and TCRdb holds only the in-frame ones, with some missing. Among over 400,000 clones listed, more than 95% were seen once. The source material was naive CD4+ T cells sorted from blood. Subset reported: CD45RA+ positively selected. Source of these receptors: a young woman in good health.

The chain combines TRBV6-1 with TRBJ1-5; perhaps TRBD1 as D (6 bases). V lost 4 bases and J lost 6, with 19 bases in between. The CDR3 contains 16 residues. Germline loops: CDR1 MNHNS, CDR2 SASEGT. The CDR3 sequence: CASSGGTPGSGQPQHF. The CDR3 DNA reads TGTGCCAGCAGTGGCGGGACACCCGGGTCTGGTCAGCCCCAGCATTTT.

The chain is built from TRBV19 and TRBJ1-5; D remains unclear. The V end was cut by 8 bases, the J end by 6 bases, with 14 bases between. This CDR3 has 13 residues. Germline values: CDR1 LNHDA, CDR2 SQIVND (reference sequence). CDR3 in amino acids: CASAPIGSQPQHF. The CDR3, as DNA: TGTGCCAGTGCTCCGATCGGTAGTCAGCCCCAGCATTTT.

The chain uses TRBV4-1 and TRBJ1-5; the D is unclear. CDR3 length: 14 amino acids. Germline CDR1 and CDR2: MGHRA and YSYEKL. V shed 3 bases and J shed 2 bases, with 8 bases lying between them. CDR3 DNA sequence: TGCGCCAGCAGCCAGTTAAATGGCAATCAGCCCCAGCATTTT. This gives the protein CASSQLNGNQPQHF.

The chain uses TRBV2 and TRBJ1-5; D may be TRBD1 (5 bases). Germline values: CDR1 SNHLY, CDR2 FYNNEI. Trimming stripped 7 bases from V and 1 base from J, with 8 bases between. The CDR3 loop spans 13 amino acids. This CDR3 reads CASNDRSNQPQHF. The CDR3 DNA sequence: TGTGCCAGCAACGACAGAAGCAATCAGCCCCAGCATTTT.

The chain joins TRBV5-1 to TRBJ2-3, with D possibly TRBD2 on 6 matching bases. Trimming shortened V by 0 bases and J by 2 bases, and 7 bases separated the two germline ends. Germline assignment: CDR1 SGHRS and CDR2 YFSETQ. The CDR3 covers 14 residues. The CDR3 nucleotides read TGCGCCAGCAGCTTGGAGGGACTCACAGATACGCAGTATTTT. It codes for CASSLEGLTDTQYF.

The chain couples TRBV19 to TRBJ2-2, with D perhaps TRBD2 (6 bases). Germline CDR1 LNHDA, CDR2 SQIVND (reference sequence). The CDR3 loop spans 15 amino acids. With 5 bases removed from V and 0 bases from J, the gap between germline ends came to 10 bases. CDR3 in amino acids: CASSSGSANTGELFF. The CDR3 DNA sequence: TGTGCCAGTAGTTCCGGGAGCGCGAACACCGGGGAGCTGTTTTTT.

On this clone itself: Different DNA sequences within this sample yield the same CDR3. The J gene is TRBJ2-7, the V gene TRBV7-9; D is unresolved. V was clipped by 1 base and J by 0 bases, with 1 base between them. CDR3 length equals 12 residues. Germline CDR1 SEHNR, CDR2 FQNEAQ (reference sequence). The CDR3 region is CASSLVSYEQYF. The CDR3 DNA reads as TGTGCCAGCAGCTTAGTCTCCTACGAGCAGTACTTC. The full variable domain, rest sourced from reference TRBV7-9 and TRBJ2-7, is DTGVSQNPRHKITKRGQNVTFRCDPISEHNRLYWYRQTLGQGPEFLTYFQNEAQLEKSRLLSDRFSAERPKGSFSTLEIQRTEQGDSAMYLCASSLVSYEQYFGPGTRLTVT.

CDR3 DNA: TGCGCCAGCAGCCAGGGCAACCTTAAAAACATTCAGTACTTC. It yields the protein CASSQGNLKNIQYF. The chain uses TRBV4-1 and TRBJ2-4; D remains unclear. CDR3 length: 14 residues. The V and J ends lost 3 bases and 4 bases respectively, with 10 bases between them. The germline V gene encodes CDR1 MGHRA and CDR2 YSYEKL.

Only one count was recorded for this clone. V and J are TRBV25-1 and TRBJ2-7; TRBD1 matches 7 bases. With 1 base clipped from V and 5 bases from J, the junction kept 11 bases outside the gene matches. In germline, CDR1 is MGHDK, CDR2 SYGVNS. The CDR3 contains 16 residues. The DNA of the CDR3 is TGTGCCAGCAGTGAATTGCAGACAGGGATCGTCCACGAGCAGTACTTC. Translation gives CASSELQTGIVHEQYF.

The chain combines TRBV18 with TRBJ2-1; D possibly corresponds to TRBD2 (6 bases). V was clipped by 2 bases and J by 5 bases, with 16 bases between them. Germline V CDR1 and CDR2: KGHSH, LQKENI. CDR3 length: 16 residues. The CDR3 here is CASSPWGTGVDNEQFF. The CDR3 DNA is TGTGCCAGCTCACCATGGGGAACGGGGGTTGACAATGAGCAGTTCTTC.

This chain links TRBV18 with TRBJ2-7; D unresolved. CDR1 KGHSH and CDR2 LQKENI come from the germline V gene. Deletions cut 2 bases from V and 0 bases from J, with 11 bases between. CDR3 size: 15 residues. In nucleotides, the CDR3 is TGTGCCAGCTCACCAGTTGAGTCACCCTCCTACGAGCAGTACTTC. Translated: CASSPVESPSYEQYF.

The rearrangement joins TRBV2 to TRBJ2-2, with D possibly matching TRBD1 (6 bases). The V end lost 3 bases, the J end lost 1 base, and 12 bases lay between the germline ends. Germline lookup yields CDR1 SNHLY and CDR2 FYNNEI. There are 16 residues in the CDR3. The CDR3 loop reads CASSDQGSRNTGELFF. In nucleotides, the CDR3 is TGTGCCAGCAGTGATCAGGGGAGTCGGAACACCGGGGAGCTGTTTTTT.

The chain carries TRBV11-3 and TRBJ2-7; 13 nucleotides match TRBD2. With V trimmed by 5 bases and J by 4 bases, 5 bases remained unmatched. The CDR3 extends over 15 amino acids. Germline V gene sequence: CDR1 SGHNT, CDR2 YENEEA. CDR3 region: CASSTGLAGVYEQYF. The CDR3 region has the DNA TGTGCCAGCAGCACCGGACTAGCGGGAGTTTACGAGCAGTACTTC. The full variable domain, completed using reference TRBV11-3 and TRBJ2-7, is EAGVVQSPRYKIIEKKQPVAFWCNPISGHNTLYWYLQNLGQGPELLIRYENEEAVDDSQLPKDRFSAERLKGVDSTLKIQPAELGDSAVYLCASSTGLAGVYEQYFGPGTRLTVT.

The rearrangement links TRBV5-1 to TRBJ1-2, with D perhaps TRBD1 (6 bases). Germline V gives CDR1 SGHRS, CDR2 YFSETQ. This CDR3 region has 16 residues. The germline V and J ends were trimmed by 0 bases and 4 bases, with 16 bases remaining between them. The CDR3 protein is CASSLVGGPSGYGYTF. The CDR3 DNA reads TGCGCCAGCAGCTTGGTCGGGGGCCCCTCCGGCTATGGCTACACCTTC.